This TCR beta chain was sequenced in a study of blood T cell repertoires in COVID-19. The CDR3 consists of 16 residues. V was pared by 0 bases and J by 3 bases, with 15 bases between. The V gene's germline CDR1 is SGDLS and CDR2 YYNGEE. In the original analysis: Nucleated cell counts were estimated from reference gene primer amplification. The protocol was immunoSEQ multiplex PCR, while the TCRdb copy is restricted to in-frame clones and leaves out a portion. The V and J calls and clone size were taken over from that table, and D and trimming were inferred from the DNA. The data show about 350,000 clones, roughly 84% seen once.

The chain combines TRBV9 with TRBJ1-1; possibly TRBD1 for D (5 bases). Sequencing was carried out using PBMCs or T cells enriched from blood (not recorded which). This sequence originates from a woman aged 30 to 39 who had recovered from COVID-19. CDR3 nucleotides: TGTGCCAGCAGCGTAGGGATAGGGTCGGGGGACACTGAAGCTTTCTTT. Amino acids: CASSVGIGSGDTEAFF.